The sequence of this TCR beta chain was determined in a study of T-cell reconstitution after alpha-beta-depleted transplantation in children. Preparation of the TCRbeta library was carried out with unique molecular identifiers. TCRdb used MiXCR to reprocess the PCR reads, holding one entry per CDR3 protein. Here the sample spans 490,000 or so distinct CDR3 sequences, roughly an eighth being singletons. The V gene lost 4 bases and the J gene lost 2 bases, with 11 bases spanning the gap. The germline V gene has CDR1 DFQATT and CDR2 SNEGSKA (reference sequence). This CDR3 has 14 residues. The table lists this clonotype with many counts.

The specimen comprised PBMCs from the stem cell graft donor, sampled from the stem cell graft. This sequence was found in a human donor who donated a stem cell graft to a child with combined immunodeficiency. The V gene is TRBV20-1, the J gene TRBJ2-2, with a possible D match to TRBD1 (6 bases). CDR3 protein: CSATWTVNTGELFF. The CDR3 DNA sequence: TGCAGTGCTACCTGGACAGTCAACACCGGGGAGCTGTTTTTT.